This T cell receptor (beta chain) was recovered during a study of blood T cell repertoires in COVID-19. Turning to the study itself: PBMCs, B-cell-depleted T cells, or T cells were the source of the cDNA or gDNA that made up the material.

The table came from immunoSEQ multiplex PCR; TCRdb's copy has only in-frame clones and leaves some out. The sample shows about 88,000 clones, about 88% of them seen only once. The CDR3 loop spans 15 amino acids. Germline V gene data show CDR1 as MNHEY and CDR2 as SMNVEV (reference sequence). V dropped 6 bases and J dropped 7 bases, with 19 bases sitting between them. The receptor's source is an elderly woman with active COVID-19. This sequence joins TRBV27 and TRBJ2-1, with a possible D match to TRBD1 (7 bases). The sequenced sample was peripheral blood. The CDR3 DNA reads TGTGCCAGCAGCCCGCGAGAGGGGGCGGGGAATGAGCAGTTCTTC. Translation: CASSPREGAGNEQFF.